These 21 T cell receptor beta chains originate from one sample sequenced in a study of CXCR3-negative and CXCR3-positive naive CD8 T cells. UMI-labeled 5' RACE yielded the TRB cDNA libraries. TCRdb reworked the 5' RACE reads into one entry per CDR3 protein, no DNA. Its table lists roughly 110,000 distinct CDR3 sequences. Study-level results: TRB CDR3s were more hydrophobic in CXCR3-positive than in CXCR3-negative naive cells.

For these TCRs, the target antigens are not known. Sequenced: naive CXCR3+ CD8+ T cells from blood. Documented subset: CD45RO-CCR7+CD27+CD95- naive CD8+ T cells expressing CXCR3 (TNR3+). The receptors were sampled from a human donor in good health. Some clones in this sample may be carry-over from other donors' samples.

The chain carries TRBV12-3 or TRBV12-4 and TRBJ2-4; TCRdb lists TRBD1, though no DNA is available to test this call. The CDR3 runs 15 residues. The CDR3 loop reads CASSSTPRDKNIQYF.

The V and J genes are TRBV20-1 and TRBJ2-1. Germline-derived CDR1 and CDR2 are DFQATT and SNEGSKA (reference sequence). The CDR3 totals 12 residues. The CDR3 region is CSARVRSNEQFF.

The chain carries TRBV6-6 and TRBJ2-2; TCRdb indicates TRBD1, and absent DNA this call remains unverified. The CDR3 loop spans 18 amino acids. Germline CDR1 MNHNY, CDR2 SVGAGI (reference sequence). The CDR3 protein is CASSYSAPGQVNTGELFF.

V and J are TRBV7-9 and TRBJ1-4; TCRdb's D call of TRBD1 is untestable without DNA. This CDR3 comprises 18 residues. Germline loops: CDR1 SEHNR, CDR2 FQNEAQ (reference sequence). The chain's CDR3 is CASSYPTGTGGHDEKLFF. Full variable domain (remainder filled in from reference TRBV7-9 and TRBJ1-4): DTGVSQNPRHKITKRGQNVTFRCDPISEHNRLYWYRQTLGQGPEFLTYFQNEAQLEKSRLLSDRFSAERPKGSFSTLEIQRTEQGDSAMYLCASSYPTGTGGHDEKLFFGSGTQLSVL.

V usage is TRBV29-1 and J usage is TRBJ2-5. Germline-derived CDR1 and CDR2 are SQVTM and ANQGSEA. The CDR3 spans 11 residues. CDR3 sequence reads: CSVDGGETQYF.

The chain joins TRBV7-9 to TRBJ1-1; checking the TCRdb D call of TRBD1 is not possible without DNA. Per germline, CDR1 SEHNR and CDR2 FQNEAQ (reference sequence). This CDR3 comprises 12 residues. The CDR3 protein is CASSSSGAQAFF. The full variable domain, completed using reference TRBV7-9 and TRBJ1-1, is DTGVSQNPRHKITKRGQNVTFRCDPISEHNRLYWYRQTLGQGPEFLTYFQNEAQLEKSRLLSDRFSAERPKGSFSTLEIQRTEQGDSAMYLCASSSSGAQAFFGQGTRLTVV.

V usage is TRBV3-1 and J usage is TRBJ2-1; TCRdb's assignment of TRBD2 cannot be checked, as there is no DNA. The CDR3 consists of 18 residues. Per the germline V gene, CDR1 is LGHDT and CDR2 is YNNKEL (reference sequence). The CDR3 reads CASSPRTGLAGPYNEQFF.

The chain is built from TRBV21-1 and TRBJ1-2; TCRdb outputs TRBD1, but without DNA this stays unchecked. TRBV21-1 is a documented pseudogene. The CDR3 length is 15 residues. CDR3 sequence reads: CASSRGTDDEYGYTF.

CDR3: CASSLGPSGGDTQYF. The rearrangement joins TRBV11-2 to TRBJ2-3; TCRdb lists TRBD2, though no DNA is available to test this call. The CDR3 is 15 residues long. In germline, CDR1 is SGHAT, CDR2 FQNNGV. The full variable domain, its missing parts supplied by reference TRBV11-2 and TRBJ2-3, is EAGVAQSPRYKIIEKRQSVAFWCNPISGHATLYWYQQILGQGPKLLIQFQNNGVVDDSQLPKDRFSAERLKGVDSTLKIQPAKLEDSAVYLCASSLGPSGGDTQYFGPGTRLTVL.

The chain carries TRBV5-4 and TRBJ2-1; TCRdb's D gene call, TRBD2, goes unchecked for lack of DNA. The CDR3 length is 14 residues. Germline V gene data show CDR1 as SGHNT and CDR2 as YYREEE (reference sequence). This CDR3 reads CASSLGREYNEQFF.

The V gene is TRBV29-1, the J gene TRBJ1-1; TCRdb gives TRBD1 as the D gene, but with no DNA this cannot be confirmed. CDR1 SQVTM and CDR2 ANQGSEA come from the germline V gene. This CDR3 is 14 amino acids long. CDR3 loop: CSVETGGYGTEAFF.

This sequence joins TRBV7-2 and TRBJ1-5; TCRdb returns TRBD1, unconfirmable since there is no DNA. The V gene's germline CDR1 is SGHTA and CDR2 FQGNSA. This CDR3 contains 14 residues. CDR3 in amino acids: CASSLSGSGLPQHF.

The chain is built from TRBV5-1 and TRBJ2-7; the D call of TRBD2 rests on TCRdb alone, since no DNA is present to check it. The CDR3 runs to 15 residues. Per germline, CDR1 SGHRS and CDR2 YFSETQ. CDR3 protein: CASSLYTVGDGEQYF.

The chain couples TRBV27 to TRBJ2-3; with no DNA, the TCRdb D assignment of TRBD2 cannot be verified. Germline V CDR1 and CDR2: MNHEY, SMNVEV (reference sequence). CDR3 size: 18 residues. CDR3 in amino acids: CASSLWASGGAPSDTQYF.

The chain employs TRBV27 and TRBJ2-3; as DNA is missing, the TRBD2 call by TCRdb cannot be tested. This CDR3 has 16 amino acids. Germline CDR1 reads MNHEY; CDR2 reads SMNVEV (reference sequence). This chain's CDR3 is CASSLLAGSVSDTQYF.

V and J are TRBV7-9 and TRBJ2-7. The CDR3 covers 12 residues. Germline CDR1 and CDR2: SEHNR and FQNEAQ (reference sequence). This CDR3 is CASSPIPLEQYF.

This sequence joins TRBV4-1 and TRBJ1-1; TCRdb selects TRBD1, and the lack of DNA leaves this call unchecked. CDR1 and CDR2 (germline): MGHRA, YSYEKL. The CDR3 spans 16 residues. This chain's CDR3 is CASTPIGQSLNTEAFF.

The chain is built from TRBV25-1 and TRBJ1-1. The CDR3 loop spans 13 amino acids. Germline V gene sequence: CDR1 MGHDK, CDR2 SYGVNS. The CDR3 is CASSEPLRTEAFF.

The rearrangement joins TRBV7-2 to TRBJ1-1; TCRdb outputs TRBD1, but without DNA this stays unchecked. The CDR3 spans 14 residues. Germline-derived CDR1 and CDR2 are SGHTA and FQGNSA. CDR3 protein: CASSFPGTNTEAFF.

This chain joins TRBV14 and TRBJ2-3; TCRdb proposes TRBD1, but this gene call is untestable without DNA. This CDR3 is 14 amino acids long. In germline, CDR1 is SGHDN, CDR2 FVKESK. The CDR3 reads CASSQDVPPDTQYF.

The J gene is TRBJ1-5, the V gene TRBV4-3. Germline loops: CDR1 LGHNA, CDR2 YSLEER. The CDR3 runs to 21 residues. The CDR3 sequence: CASSHELSLGRPYYSNQPQHF.